The rows below give T cell receptor beta chains drawn from one sample of a study of beta chain features in type 1 diabetes. Profiled with immunoSEQ multiplex PCR; TCRdb holds only in-frame clones, not every one. This sample has hundreds of thousands of clones, with around 15% found just once. Sequencing used central memory CD4+ T cells from blood. The receptors derive from a man younger than 40 in good health. The CDR3 runs from the conserved cysteine through the conserved F or W. A D gene is named only where the DNA matches it firmly. Size is omitted from some rows. Given values are once, few, many or a class for expanded clones.

J gene,V gene,D gene,clone size,CDR3 protein,CDR3 DNA
TRBJ2-5,TRBV6-5,TRBD1,NA,CASSYTGTGQETQYF,TGTGCCAGCAGTTACACAGGGACAGGGCAGGAGACCCAGTACTTC
TRBJ2-5,TRBV2,NA,NA,CASSEALRGSQETQYF,TGTGCCAGCAGTGAAGCGCTTCGCGGCAGCCAAGAGACCCAGTACTTC
TRBJ2-5,TRBV4-3,TRBD1,few,CASSQTGGRETQYF,TGCGCCAGCAGCCAGACAGGGGGCCGGGAGACCCAGTACTTC
TRBJ2-3,TRBV30,TRBD2,NA,CAWSSGRSTDTQYF,TGTGCCTGGAGTAGCGGGAGAAGCACAGATACGCAGTATTTT
TRBJ2-6,TRBV5-1,NA,few,CASSLWGPSSGANVLTF,TGCGCCAGCAGCTTGTGGGGCCCTTCCTCTGGGGCCAACGTCCTGACTTTC
TRBJ2-5,TRBV7-7,NA,few,CASMTGGLGETQYF,TGTGCCAGCATGACCGGGGGGCTGGGGGAGACCCAGTACTTC
TRBJ2-5,TRBV10-3,NA,NA,CAYRGEAGGTQYF,TGTGCTTACCGCGGGGAGGCGGGTGGGACCCAGTACTTC
TRBJ1-1,TRBV19,NA,NA,CASSISGLEEAFF,TGTGCCAGTAGTATAAGCGGATTGGAAGAAGCTTTCTTT
TRBJ1-2,TRBV27,NA,NA,CASSFLGGHGYTF,TGTGCCAGCAGTTTTCTGGGGGGGCATGGCTACACCTTC
TRBJ2-2,TRBV6-5,NA,NA,CASSPFAGFTGELFF,TGTGCCAGCAGTCCCTTCGCAGGGTTCACCGGGGAGCTGTTTTTT
TRBJ2-7,TRBV9,TRBD1,NA,CASSVGTDTYEQYF,TGTGCCAGCAGCGTTGGGACAGACACCTACGAGCAGTACTTC
TRBJ1-1,TRBV5-4,NA,NA,CASSWDVVRNTEAFF,TGTGCCAGCAGCTGGGACGTCGTGAGGAACACTGAAGCTTTCTTT
TRBJ1-1,TRBV20-1,NA,few,CSARFREAFF,TGCAGTGCTAGGTTTAGAGAAGCTTTCTTT
TRBJ1-5,TRBV2,NA,few,CASSLQGGPQHF,TGTGCCAGCAGTCTACAGGGAGGGCCCCAGCATTTT
TRBJ2-7,TRBV9,NA,many,CASSGREVTYEQYF,TGTGCCAGCAGCGGAAGGGAGGTCACCTACGAGCAGTACTTC
TRBJ2-5,TRBV27,NA,few,CASSLSGPPGATQYF,TGTGCCAGCAGTTTATCGGGCCCCCCGGGTGCGACCCAGTACTTC
TRBJ2-3,TRBV2,TRBD2,NA,CASGQLTSGGGQYF,TGTGCCAGCGGACAATTGACTAGCGGGGGTGGGCAGTATTTT
TRBJ1-5,TRBV6-6,TRBD1,few,CASSYPTGLRDQPQHF,TGTGCCAGCAGTTACCCGACAGGGTTGAGGGATCAGCCCCAGCATTTT
TRBJ2-5,TRBV4-2,TRBD2,NA,CASSWGLAGGMNQETQYF,TGTGCCAGCAGCTGGGGACTAGCGGGAGGCATGAACCAAGAGACCCAGTACTTC
TRBJ1-2,TRBV10-3,NA,NA,CAISDGESYGYTF,TGTGCCATCAGTGATGGGGAAAGCTATGGCTACACCTTC
TRBJ1-5,TRBV5-4,NA,few,CASSFGRSNQPQHF,TGTGCCAGCAGCTTCGGGCGGAGCAATCAGCCCCAGCATTTT
TRBJ1-2,TRBV11-2,NA,few,CASSLEAGRPNYGYTF,TGTGCCAGCAGCTTAGAGGCAGGCCGACCTAACTATGGCTACACCTTC
TRBJ1-3,TRBV5-4,NA,few,CASSSGAGGNTIYF,TGTGCCAGCAGCTCCGGGGCAGGGGGAAACACCATATATTTT
TRBJ2-1,TRBV5-1,NA,NA,CASSSGDTLAYNEQFF,TGCGCCAGCAGCTCGGGAGACACCCTCGCCTACAATGAGCAGTTCTTC
TRBJ2-4,TRBV6-5,TRBD1,few,CASRGQGEVDIQYF,TGTGCCAGCAGGGGACAGGGGGAGGTGGACATTCAGTACTTC
TRBJ1-5,TRBV6-5,NA,NA,CASSYSGNNQPQHF,TGTGCCAGCAGTTACTCGGGGAACAATCAGCCCCAGCATTTT
TRBJ1-5,TRBV6-6,NA,few,CASHRTVNQPQHF,TGTGCCAGCCATCGGACAGTCAATCAGCCCCAGCATTTT
TRBJ2-3,TRBV10-1,NA,few,CASGTSGRDTQYF,TGCGCCAGCGGGACATCGGGTCGAGATACGCAGTATTTT
TRBJ2-5,TRBV29-1,NA,NA,CSVESRQGGDQYF,TGCAGCGTTGAAAGCCGCCAGGGTGGGGACCAGTACTTC